Listed here is a single T cell receptor (beta chain). Its antigen is undetermined. The record originates from a study of vaccination and CD4 T cells after COVID-19. Study as a whole: Between diagnosis and the drawing of post-COVID samples lay a median around 100 days (range 35 to 161). As control conditions, cultures were given either a CEFX pool serving as positive control, an HIV-1 Nef pool, or no peptide at all.

Scientists ran DNA taken from cultured CD4+ T cells through the Oncomine TCR Beta short-read assay for sequencing. MiXCR, run by TCRdb on the PCR reads, gives a single entry per CDR3 protein. The repertoire includes just over 7,000 distinct CDR3 sequences, 43% of them detected once, and less than 30% sits in the top ten. Treatment defined: approximately nine-day PBMC culture with coronavirus spike peptide pools or control peptides (ViraFEST assay). Prior to the COVID-19 pandemic (2011-2018), the unexposed donor's CD4+ T cells were collected. The CDR3 totals 14 residues. Germline assignment: CDR1 DFQATT and CDR2 SNEGSKA (reference sequence). The V and J ends lost 2 bases and 3 bases, in that order; junction bases with no gene match: 2.

Sequenced input: CD4+ T cells from blood, cultured in vitro. This sequence was found in a human donor in good health. The rearrangement joins TRBV20-1 to TRBJ2-3; TRBD2 agrees at 10 bases. The CDR3, as DNA: TGCAGTGCTAGACTAGCGGGAGTGACAGATACGCAGTATTTT. It yields the protein CSARLAGVTDTQYF.